This is a list of T cell receptor beta chains from one sample in a study of cytomegalovirus exposure and HLA in healthy donors. Only in-frame clones appear in the TCRdb table, and some are missing; sequencing was by immunoSEQ multiplex PCR. The table has 150,000 to 200,000 clones, 80% seen once. Specimen: PBMCs. All receptors come from a man aged 30 to 45 in good health and CMV-seropositive. The CDR3 runs from the conserved cysteine through the conserved F or W. The order of the fields is clone size, D gene, V gene, J gene, CDR3 DNA, CDR3 protein. A D gene is named only where the DNA matches it firmly. The listing skips clone size in some rows; elsewhere it reads once, few, many or a size class.

NA	NA	TRBV28	TRBJ1-1	TGTGCCAGCAGTTTGTTGGGGTGGGCGGGGGGCAGAACTGAAGCTTTCTTT	CASSLLGWAGGRTEAFF
NA	TRBD2	TRBV5-1	TRBJ2-7	TGCGCCAGCAGCTTGGGAGATGGCGGGAGTCCCGAGCAGTACTTC	CASSLGDGGSPEQYF
NA	TRBD2	TRBV13	TRBJ2-7	TGTGCCAGCAGCTCGACAGCTAGCGGGAGATCCTACGAGCAGTACTTC	CASSSTASGRSYEQYF
NA	TRBD2	TRBV10-2	TRBJ2-1	TGCGCCAGCAGTACCGGGACTAGCGGTGACAATGAGCAGTTCTTC	CASSTGTSGDNEQFF
once	NA	TRBV13	TRBJ2-2	TGTGCCAGCAGCTTAGGGGGCGGCAGGGTGAGGACCGGGGAGCTGTTTTTT	CASSLGGGRVRTGELFF
NA	TRBD2	TRBV10-1	TRBJ2-5	TGCGCCAGCAGCCCTAGCGGGGCTGAGACCCAGTACTTC	CASSPSGAETQYF
NA	TRBD1	TRBV4-3	TRBJ2-7	TGCGCCAGCAGCCAAGAAATAAGGACAGGTTCCGAGCAGTACTTC	CASSQEIRTGSEQYF
NA	NA	TRBV2	TRBJ2-7	TGTGCCACCGGCCTCGCAGGGAAGGACTACGAGCAGTACTTC	CATGLAGKDYEQYF
NA	NA	TRBV30	TRBJ2-1	TGTGCCTGGAGAGGACAGAACAATGAGCAGTTCTTC	CAWRGQNNEQFF
NA	TRBD1	TRBV19	TRBJ2-5	TGTGCCAGTAGCCCCCGCGATGGGACAGGGTGGACCCAGTACTTC	CASSPRDGTGWTQYF
NA	TRBD1	TRBV6-5	TRBJ1-1	TGTGCCAGCAGTTCACGGACAGGGATCCCTGAAGCTTTCTTT	CASSSRTGIPEAFF
NA	TRBD2	TRBV28	TRBJ2-7	TGTGCCAGCAGCGCGGGACTAGCCGGTTGGGAGCAGTACTTC	CASSAGLAGWEQYF
NA	TRBD2	TRBV7-2	TRBJ2-1	TGTGCCACCCGGACTAGCGGGGGGGCCAATGAGCAGTTCTTC	CATRTSGGANEQFF
NA	TRBD1	TRBV5-1	TRBJ1-2	TGCGCCAGCAGCTTGGGAGACAGGGCTCTCTATGGCTACACCTTC	CASSLGDRALYGYTF
NA	NA	TRBV5-1	TRBJ2-3	TGCGCCAGCAGCTCAGATGAGGGTTACTTCGATACGCAGTATTTT	CASSSDEGYFDTQYF
NA	NA	TRBV6-1	TRBJ2-4	TGTGCCAGCAGTTGGAGCCAGACTAGGGGAGGCATTCAGTACTTC	CASSWSQTRGGIQYF
few	TRBD2	TRBV2	TRBJ2-3	TGTGCCAGCCTAATTAGCGGGGGAAGCACAGATACGCAGTATTTT	CASLISGGSTDTQYF
once	NA	TRBV23-1	TRBJ2-7	TGCGCCAGCCGCACAGGCGTTCGGGGGGAGCAGTACTTC	CASRTGVRGEQYF
NA	TRBD2	TRBV7-3	TRBJ2-2	TGTGCCAGCAGCTTAAATGGGTTAGCGGGAGCGAACACCGGGGAGCTGTTTTTT	CASSLNGLAGANTGELFF
NA	TRBD1	TRBV28	TRBJ1-1	TGTGCCAGCAGGGAAACAGGGGCAATGAACACTGAAGCTTTCTTT	CASRETGAMNTEAFF
NA	NA	TRBV6-5	TRBJ1-1	TGTGCCAGCAGGCGCGGGGGGGCGCAGGACACTGAAGCTTTCTTT	CASRRGGAQDTEAFF
NA	TRBD2	TRBV7-9	TRBJ2-1	TGTGCCAGCAGCTGGCAAGAACAAGCGGGAGGGCCTGGTGAGCAGTTCTTC	CASSWQEQAGGPGEQFF
once	NA	TRBV6-5	TRBJ1-2	TGTGCCAGCAGTCGCTCAGGGGCCCTTGGATATGGCTACACCTTC	CASSRSGALGYGYTF
NA	NA	TRBV5-6	TRBJ1-5	TGTGCCAGCAGCCCCGCGGGGCTTGACAATCAGCCCCAGCATTTT	CASSPAGLDNQPQHF
NA	TRBD2	TRBV5-1	TRBJ2-3	TGCGCCAGCAGCTTGGTAGCGGGAGTGGGGCCAGATACGCAGTATTTT	CASSLVAGVGPDTQYF
NA	NA	TRBV30	TRBJ1-2	TGTGCCTGGGGGACAAACCTTCTGTATGGCTACACCTTC	CAWGTNLLYGYTF
NA	NA	TRBV27	TRBJ2-1	TGTGCCAGCAGTTCGGAGGGGAGCAGTTACAATGAGCAGTTCTTC	CASSSEGSSYNEQFF
NA	TRBD2	TRBV13	TRBJ2-3	TGTGCCAGCAGCTTAACGGCTAGCGGTGAGGGAGATACGCAGTATTTT	CASSLTASGEGDTQYF
NA	NA	TRBV11-2	TRBJ1-1	TGTGCCAGCAGCTTATCAGCAGGGGTGAACACTGAAGCTTTCTTT	CASSLSAGVNTEAFF